The T cell receptor (beta chain) described here comes from a study of cytomegalovirus exposure and HLA in healthy donors. Trimming took 5 bases from V and 12 from J; bases not matched to a gene: 6. The length of the CDR3 is 12 residues. In germline, CDR1 is SGHDN, CDR2 FVKESK. PCR employed 60 Vbeta and 13 Jbeta primers. Sequenced by immunoSEQ multiplex PCR; TCRdb stores in-frame clones only, minus some. The sample consists of roughly 62,000 clones, about 80% of them appearing once. This clonotype originated in a woman in her 40s in good health and CMV-seropositive. This chain uses TRBV14 with TRBJ2-1; 8 bases agree with TRBD2. The sample comprised PBMCs. CDR3 in DNA: TGTGCCAGCAGCGTCGACCGGGGGGGGCAGTTCTTC. This gives the protein CASSVDRGGQFF.